The 18 T cell receptor beta chains below come from one sample, sequenced in a study of blood T cell repertoires in COVID-19. This table comes from immunoSEQ multiplex PCR, and its TCRdb copy is limited to in-frame clones, with some not included. This table holds about 330,000 clones, 86% found once. Sequencing input: peripheral blood. The receptors originated from a woman between 45 and 60 years old with acute or convalescent COVID-19.

The chain employs TRBV2 and TRBJ2-4; the match to TRBD1 covers 7 bases. V lost 6 bases, J lost 0 bases, and 5 bases stayed unmatched. Germline loops: CDR1 SNHLY, CDR2 FYNNEI. This CDR3 is built from 15 residues. The CDR3, as DNA: TGTGCCAGCAGCCGACAGGGAATAGCCAAAAACATTCAGTACTTC. This sequence encodes CASSRQGIAKNIQYF.

This clone was observed a single time. The J gene is TRBJ2-7, the V gene TRBV19; tentatively, D is TRBD2 (6 bases). The V gene lost 3 bases and the J gene lost 2 bases, with 11 bases spanning the gap. The CDR3 is 14 residues long. Germline values: CDR1 LNHDA, CDR2 SQIVND (reference sequence). CDR3 residues: CASSMYGGTYEQYF. CDR3 DNA: TGTGCCAGTAGTATGTATGGAGGGACCTACGAGCAGTACTTC.

The chain links TRBV6-2 or TRBV6-3 to TRBJ2-1, with D hard to call. The CDR3 contains 13 residues. CDR1 and CDR2 (germline): MNHEY, SVGEGT. Trimming cost V 1 base and J 5 bases, with 6 bases left between them. In nucleotides, the CDR3 is TGTGCCAGCAGTTACTGGCAGAACAATGAGCAGTTCTTC. Protein product: CASSYWQNNEQFF.

The chain links TRBV7-3 to TRBJ2-7, with 10 bases matching TRBD2. V trimming: 5 bases; J trimming: 4 bases; junction bases outside the gene matches: 11. Germline-derived CDR1 and CDR2 are SGHTA and FQGTGA. The CDR3 runs to 16 residues. This CDR3 reads CASSPIWLAGVYEQYF. The CDR3 nucleotides read TGTGCCAGCAGCCCGATATGGCTAGCGGGAGTGTACGAGCAGTACTTC.

The chain has TRBV7-9 and TRBJ2-7; 7 nucleotides match TRBD1. The CDR3 consists of 15 residues. V was pared by 0 bases and J by 0 bases, with 2 bases of the junction left unmatched. The germline gives CDR1 SEHNR, CDR2 FQNEAQ (reference sequence). For the CDR3, the DNA is TGTGCCAGCAGCTTAGCAGGGGGCGCCTCCTACGAGCAGTACTTC. Translation: CASSLAGGASYEQYF. Together with reference TRBV7-9 and TRBJ2-7, the CDR3 gives the full variable domain: DTGVSQNPRHKITKRGQNVTFRCDPISEHNRLYWYRQTLGQGPEFLTYFQNEAQLEKSRLLSDRFSAERPKGSFSTLEIQRTEQGDSAMYLCASSLAGGASYEQYFGPGTRLTVT.

The chain couples TRBV3-1 (or the pseudogene TRBV3-2) to TRBJ1-1, with unresolved D. The CDR3 contains 15 residues. Germline values: CDR1 LGHDT, CDR2 YNNKEL (reference sequence). Trimming took 4 bases from V and 1 from J, leaving 13 bases between them. The CDR3 sequence: CASSRSGVQNTEAFF. DNA of the CDR3: TGTGCCAGCAGCCGCTCCGGGGTCCAGAACACTGAAGCTTTCTTT.

This chain joins TRBV6-6 and TRBJ2-7; 8 nucleotides agree with TRBD2. CDR1 is MNHNY, CDR2 SVGAGI, per germline (reference sequence). The CDR3 has 16 amino acids. V was pared by 6 bases and J by 3 bases, with 13 bases of the junction left unmatched. The CDR3 spells CASRGAGATPSYEQYF. DNA of the CDR3: TGTGCCAGCAGGGGAGCGGGGGCTACCCCAAGCTACGAGCAGTACTTC.

This sequence joins TRBV7-9 and TRBJ2-1; 9 nucleotides align to TRBD1. The CDR3 has 16 residues. Germline V gene sequence: CDR1 SEHNR, CDR2 FQNEAQ (reference sequence). With V trimmed by 4 bases and J by 7 bases, 11 bases remained unmatched. CDR3 protein: CASSSPGQGLRNEQFF. The CDR3 DNA is TGTGCCAGCAGCTCACCGGGACAGGGTCTTCGGAATGAGCAGTTCTTC.

Details on this clone: The germline gene is not matched at one end of the junction; a read error may be the cause. The V and J genes are TRBV12-3 or TRBV12-4 and TRBJ2-1; possibly TRBD2 for D (5 bases). The CDR3 is 13 amino acids. The CDR3 nucleotides read TGTGCCAGCAGTTTAGAGCAGGCGGGTGGTCGGATCTTC. This translates into CASSLEQAGGRIF.

This chain links TRBV19 with TRBJ1-2; 7 bases align to TRBD1. CDR1 LNHDA and CDR2 SQIVND come from the germline V gene (reference sequence). The CDR3 has 14 residues. V lost 4 bases and J lost 6; bases outside the gene matches: 8. CDR3 amino acids: CASSNDREVDGYTF. In DNA form, the CDR3 reads TGTGCCAGTAGTAACGACAGGGAAGTTGATGGCTACACCTTC.

V and J are TRBV21-1 and TRBJ2-7; the DNA was not used to check the table's D call, TRBD2. TRBV21-1 has pseudogene status. CDR3 length: 20 amino acids. The CDR3 is CASSGRLAGDFAPSSYEQYF. The CDR3 DNA reads TGTGCCAGCAGCGGGAGACTAGCGGGAGATTTTGCTCCTAGCTCCTACGAGCAGTACTTC.

V is TRBV12-3 or TRBV12-4 and J is TRBJ2-1; D not resolved. This CDR3 is built from 13 residues. V was clipped by 4 bases and J by 6 bases, with 10 bases between them. This CDR3 is CASSSTTGNEQFF. In DNA form, the CDR3 reads TGTGCCAGCAGTTCCACCACCGGCAATGAGCAGTTCTTC.

This clone turned up a few times. The gene calls are TRBV11-2 and TRBJ2-5; tentative D call: TRBD1 (5 bases). Germline assignment: CDR1 SGHAT and CDR2 FQNNGV. The CDR3 sequence is 14 residues long. Trimming cost V 1 base and J 5 bases, with 11 bases left between them. CDR3 in DNA: TGTGCCAGCAGCTTAGTGTCAGGGAAGGAGACCCAGTACTTC. Translation gives CASSLVSGKETQYF.

The rearrangement joins TRBV6-6 to TRBJ2-7, with 8 bases matching TRBD2. The ends lost 6 bases at V and 0 bases at J; junction bases unmatched: 4. Germline CDR1 reads MNHNY; CDR2 reads SVGAGI (reference sequence). There are 14 residues in the CDR3. CDR3 loop: CASRSGTSSYEQYF. CDR3 nucleotide sequence: TGTGCCAGCAGGTCGGGGACTAGCTCCTACGAGCAGTACTTC.

In this sample, this clone turned up once. This chain joins TRBV29-1 and TRBJ2-3; 9 bases are a match to TRBD1. The CDR3 contains 14 residues. Germline CDR1 and CDR2: SQVTM and ANQGSEA. V lost 6 bases and J lost 0; bases outside the gene matches: 4. For the CDR3, the DNA is TGCAGCGTGAGACAGGGGGTTAGCACAGATACGCAGTATTTT. It encodes CSVRQGVSTDTQYF.

This clone has more than one count but fewer than ten. The chain links TRBV11-3 to TRBJ2-7; 11 positions agree with TRBD2. This CDR3 has 13 residues. V lost 6 bases to trimming and J lost 6 bases; unmatched junction nucleotides: 4. Germline loops: CDR1 SGHNT, CDR2 YENEEA. CDR3 bases: TGTGCCAGCAGTATGGGACTAGCGGTCGAGCAGTACTTC. Protein product: CASSMGLAVEQYF.

V usage is TRBV19 and J usage is TRBJ1-2; no clear D gene. In germline, CDR1 is LNHDA, CDR2 SQIVND (reference sequence). The V end was cut by 8 bases, the J end by 0 bases, with 13 bases between. The CDR3 loop spans 14 amino acids. This CDR3 is CASGSFEPNYGYTF. In nucleotides, the CDR3 is TGTGCCAGTGGTTCGTTCGAGCCTAACTATGGCTACACCTTC.

J is TRBJ2-7 and V is TRBV5-4; possible D gene TRBD2, 5 bases. The CDR3 is made up of 15 amino acids. Germline CDR1 SGHNT, CDR2 YYREEE (reference sequence). The V end was cut by 0 bases, the J end by 3 bases, with 13 bases between. In nucleotides, the CDR3 is TGTGCCAGCAGCTTGGCCGGTGCGGGCGGCTACGAGCAGTACTTC. Translating it yields CASSLAGAGGYEQYF.